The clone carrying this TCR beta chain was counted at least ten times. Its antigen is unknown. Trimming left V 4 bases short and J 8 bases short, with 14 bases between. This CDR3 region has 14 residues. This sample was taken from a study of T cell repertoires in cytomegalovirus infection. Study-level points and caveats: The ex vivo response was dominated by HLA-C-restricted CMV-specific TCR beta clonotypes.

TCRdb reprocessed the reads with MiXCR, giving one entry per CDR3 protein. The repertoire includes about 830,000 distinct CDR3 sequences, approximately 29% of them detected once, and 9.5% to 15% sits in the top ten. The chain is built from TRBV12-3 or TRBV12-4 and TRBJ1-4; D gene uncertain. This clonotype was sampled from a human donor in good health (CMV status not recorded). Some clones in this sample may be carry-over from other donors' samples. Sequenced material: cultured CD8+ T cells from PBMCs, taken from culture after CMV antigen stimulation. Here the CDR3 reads CASSSRGGGEKLFF. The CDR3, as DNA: TGTGCCAGCAGTTCACGGGGTGGCGGGGAAAAACTGTTTTTT.